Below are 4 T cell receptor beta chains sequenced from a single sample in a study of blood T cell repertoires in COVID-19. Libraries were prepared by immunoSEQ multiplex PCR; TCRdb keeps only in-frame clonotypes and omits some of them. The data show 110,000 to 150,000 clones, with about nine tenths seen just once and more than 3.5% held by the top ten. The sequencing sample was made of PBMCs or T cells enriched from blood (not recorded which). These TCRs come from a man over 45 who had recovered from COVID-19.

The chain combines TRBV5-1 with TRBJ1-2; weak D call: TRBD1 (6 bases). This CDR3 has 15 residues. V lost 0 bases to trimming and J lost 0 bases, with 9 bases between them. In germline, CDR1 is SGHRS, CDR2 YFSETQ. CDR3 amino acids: CASSLEGVANYGYTF. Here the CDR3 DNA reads TGCGCCAGCAGCTTGGAGGGGGTAGCTAACTATGGCTACACCTTC.

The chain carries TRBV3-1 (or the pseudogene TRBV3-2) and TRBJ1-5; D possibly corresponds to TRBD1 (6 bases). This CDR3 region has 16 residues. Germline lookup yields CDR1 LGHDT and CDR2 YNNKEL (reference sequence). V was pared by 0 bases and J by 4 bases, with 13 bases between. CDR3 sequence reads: CASSQEGPGDNQPQHF. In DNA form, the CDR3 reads TGTGCCAGCAGCCAAGAAGGTCCAGGGGATAATCAGCCCCAGCATTTT.

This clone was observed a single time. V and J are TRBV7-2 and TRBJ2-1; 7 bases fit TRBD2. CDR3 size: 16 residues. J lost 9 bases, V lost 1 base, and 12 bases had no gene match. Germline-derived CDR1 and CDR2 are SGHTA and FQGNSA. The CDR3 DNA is TGTGCCAGCAGCTTAGTGGGTGGGAGGGCCCCTAGTGAGCAGTTCTTC. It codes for CASSLVGGRAPSEQFF.

CDR3 region: CASSLSSGFLTYEQYF. Written as DNA, the CDR3 is TGTGCCAGCAGTTTGTCTAGCGGGTTTTTAACCTACGAGCAGTACTTC. The rearrangement links TRBV28 to TRBJ2-7; 8 nucleotides line up with TRBD2. Germline trimming cut 3 bases from V and 2 bases from J; bases unmatched to any gene: 9. CDR3 length: 16 residues. The germline V gene has CDR1 MDHEN and CDR2 SYDVKM.